This TCR beta chain was found in a study of blood T cell repertoires in COVID-19 (dated by TCRdb to about 2020). With regard to the full study: Samples covering the acute and convalescent phases of COVID-19 were provided by collaborators in the United States, Italy and Spain. HLA class I and class II types, where available, came from metadata supplied by the sample provider rather than from assay-based typing. A de-identified subject ID, COVID-19 status, age in years and sex were almost always included in the sample metadata. The prospective study material was composed of cDNA or gDNA derived from T cells, B-cell-depleted T cells, or PBMCs. The samples were drawn from the first 160 participants of the ongoing ImmuneRACE study and from 1,254 subjects provided by 6 global collaborators. Subjects who had been exposed to COVID-19, were actively infected with it, or had recovered from it provided the deeply sampled blood TCRbeta repertoires that made up the dataset. The repertoires were made available in a free public database intended to serve as a resource for research on the immune response to SARS-CoV-2.

TCRbeta CDR3 regions were amplified from genomic DNA by means of the immunoSEQ Assay, a bias-controlled multiplex PCR. From the authors' description of their analysis: The number of nucleated cells in each sample was estimated from the amplification of reference gene primers within the assay. To quantify the absolute abundance of each unique TCRbeta CDR3 rearrangement, sequence reads were collapsed and filtered. For each sample, productive Simpson clonality was calculated as the square root of Simpson's diversity index over productive rearrangements. Held by TCRdb, this immuneACCESS table contains in-frame sequences only and omits some clones. Under half of the omission traces to an unresolved V gene where checked; the cause of the rest is unknown. For V, J and clone size, that table is used; D and trimming come from the DNA. The sample includes a few hundred thousand clones, with around 90% observed a single time. The ten largest account for 3% of the sample.

V loses 3 bases, J loses 0 bases, and the germline ends lie 17 bases apart. The CDR3 goes from the cysteine to the phenylalanine over 17 residues. Only the CDR3 portion is preserved as DNA: 51 bases, with reading frame beginning at the first base. The germline V gene (reference sequence) sets CDR1 to LGHDT and CDR2 to YNNKEL. General findings and caveats noted by the study authors: The amount of clinical and demographic metadata varied by source and participant and was provided uncurated.

Of note for this clone: Its antigen is still unknown. There are no base qualities to consult, and no much larger clone falls within one base.

Collaborating institutions collected whole blood in K2EDTA tubes following their own protocols. Collaborator samples were shipped for TCRbeta analysis as frozen whole blood, isolated PBMCs, or DNA extracted from either sample type. The receptor was derived from a man aged 18 to 29 with active or convalescent COVID-19. The chain couples TRBV3-1 (or the pseudogene TRBV3-2) to TRBJ1-2, and possibly TRBD1, on 6 matching bases. The material sequenced was peripheral blood. Read as DNA, the sequence is TGTGCCAGCAGCCACTTTACGGACAGATTAGCTAACTATGGCTACACCTTC. Its product reads: CASSHFTDRLANYGYTF.